This TCR beta chain was identified during a study of T cells in Graves' hyperthyroidism and ophthalmopathy. As for the study in general: Specimen type is peripheral blood, collected at initial diagnosis prior to any treatment.

General study results and limits: Ophthalmopathy was identified by the model a median around 6.9 months ahead of onset. From stable hyperthyroidism, ophthalmopathy was separated by a 13 V-J model.

The table lists this clonotype with a few counts. Its specificity is not known. From more than 8 ml of fresh peripheral blood, PBMCs were isolated. RNA transcripts were the template for amplifying TCR beta CDR3 regions. Initially, a first-round RT-PCR of the TCR CDR3 employed the HTBI primer set. TCRdb re-analysed the multiplex PCR reads in MiXCR, keeping a single row per CDR3 protein. The data show approximately 530,000 distinct CDR3 sequences, roughly 17% seen once. V trimming: 5 bases; J trimming: 0 bases; junction bases outside the gene matches: 6. CDR3 length: 15 amino acids. This clonotype was sampled from a woman younger than 30 with Graves' hyperthyroidism. The V gene is TRBV12-3 or TRBV12-4, the J gene TRBJ2-7; 8 nucleotides agree with TRBD1. The sequenced sample was blood. The CDR3 nucleotides are TGTGCCAGCAGTGGGGGGACAGGTCCCTCCTACGAGCAGTACTTC. Protein product: CASSGGTGPSYEQYF.